This passage covers 30 T cell receptor beta chains from one sample sequenced in a study of tumor and adjacent non-tumor tissue in lung cancer. TCRbeta libraries were built with three rounds of nested PCR, modified from ARM-PCR. TCRdb re-derived calls from the multiplex PCR reads in MiXCR, one entry per CDR3 protein. The repertoire holds 65,000 to 95,000 distinct CDR3 sequences, 80% seen once, with about an eighth in the top ten. RNA was extracted from bulk tissue without any cell sorting. The material sequenced was lung tumor tissue. The receptors stem from a woman in her forties or fifties with non-small cell lung cancer.

This rearrangement joins TRBV4-1 to TRBJ2-7, with TRBD2 as a possible D gene (5 bases). The CDR3 extends over 14 amino acids. Germline-derived CDR1 and CDR2 are MGHRA and YSYEKL. The V end lost 7 bases, the J end lost 5 bases, and 18 bases lay between the germline ends. The CDR3 reads CASNHPLRGNEQYF. CDR3 DNA: TGCGCCAGCAACCATCCCTTGCGAGGGAACGAGCAGTACTTC.

A word on this clonotype: The junction does not match germline at one end; this may be a read error. The J gene is TRBJ2-1, the V gene TRBV5-5; the D is unclear. Germline-derived CDR1 and CDR2 are SGHKS and YYEKEE (reference sequence). This CDR3 contains 18 residues. CDR3 coding DNA: TGTGCCAGCAGCTTGGCGGTTCTAGTAACCCGATCCTACAAAGAGCAGCTCTTC. Translation: CASSLAVLVTRSYKEQLF. Combining the CDR3 with reference TRBV5-5 and TRBJ2-1 gives the whole variable domain DAGVTQSPTHLIKTRGQQVTLRCSPISGHKSVSWYQQVLGQGPQFIFQYYEKEERGRGNFPDRFSARQFPNYSSELNVNALLLGDSALYLCASSLAVLVTRSYKEQLFGPGTRLTVL.

J is TRBJ2-7 and V is TRBV20-1; 8 positions agree with TRBD2. Germline V gene lookup returns CDR1 DFQATT and CDR2 SNEGSKA (reference sequence). The trim removed 7 bases at V and 0 bases at J, leaving 5 bases unmatched. CDR3 size: 13 residues. The CDR3: CSVCGRNSYEQYF. The CDR3, as DNA: TGCAGTGTGTGCGGGAGGAACTCCTACGAGCAGTACTTC.

Note on this clonotype: The conserved final phenylalanine or tryptophan is absent from the CDR3, which likely points to a read error. The gene calls are TRBV24-1 and TRBJ2-2, with TRBD1 matching over 9 bases. This CDR3 comprises 16 residues. CDR1 is KGHDR, CDR2 SFDVKD, per germline. The ends lost 3 bases at V and 7 bases at J; junction bases unmatched: 8. CDR3 protein: CATSDSGQGRGGELFL. The CDR3 nucleotides are TGTGCCACCAGTGATAGTGGACAGGGGCGAGGCGGGGAGCTGTTTCTT.

The sample holds one count of this clonotype. One junction end disagrees with the germline gene, perhaps due to a read error. V gene TRBV10-3 combines with J gene TRBJ2-2; 8 positions agree with TRBD2. Germline V gene data show CDR1 as ENHRY and CDR2 as SYGVKD. The CDR3 length is 18 residues. CDR3 bases: TGTGCCATCAGTGAGTCGATGGGCGGGAGGACCGCCACCGGGAAGCTGTATTTT. Its protein is CAISESMGGRTATGKLYF.

This sequence joins TRBV6-1 and TRBJ1-2, with D possibly TRBD1 on 5 matching bases. This CDR3 is built from 14 residues. Deletions cut 6 bases from V and 7 bases from J, with 18 bases between. Germline assignment: CDR1 MNHNS and CDR2 SASEGT. CDR3 sequence: CASSAWGDSGGYTF. The CDR3 DNA sequence: TGTGCCAGCAGCGCATGGGGGGACTCCGGTGGCTACACCTTC.

Notes on this clonotype: One end of the junction is discordant with germline, which a read error may explain. V usage is TRBV12-3 or TRBV12-4 and J usage is TRBJ1-1; TRBD1 matches at 10 bases. The CDR3 is made up of 13 amino acids. CDR3 sequence reads: CASIATGGTETFF. CDR3 DNA: TGTGCCAGCATTGCGACAGGGGGCACTGAAACTTTCTTT.

As concerns this clonotype: Because the CDR3 is missing its conserved closing phenylalanine or tryptophan, this is likely a read error. Because the CDR3's place on the DNA is in doubt, the DNA is left out and the CDR3 is given as listed by TCRdb. The chain is built from TRBV4-1 and TRBJ1-1; the DNA was not compared with TRBD1, the D call given in the table. Per the germline V gene, CDR1 is MGHRA and CDR2 is YSYEKL. Both ends counted, the CDR3 spans 16 residues. CDR3 sequence: CACSQDLYRVGTEAFI.

This clonotype was seen only once. An end of the junction does not agree with germline; a read error may underlie this. The V and J genes are TRBV6-1 and TRBJ2-7; D is possibly TRBD2 (5 bases). Germline CDR1 and CDR2: MNHNS and SASEGT. The CDR3 consists of 13 residues. DNA of the CDR3: TGTGACACTTCCGGGGTCACGTCCTACGAGCAGCACTTC. Amino acid sequence: CDTSGVTSYEQHF.

Of note for this clonotype: At one of its ends the junction is not consistent with the germline gene, which may arise from a read error. V and J are TRBV6-5 and TRBJ2-5, with D maybe TRBD2 (6 bases). The CDR3 spans 15 residues. CDR1 is MNHEY and CDR2 is SVGAGI in the germline V gene. The CDR3 DNA reads TGTGCCAGCAGTTGTGGTCTCACCCCGGGAGAGACGCAGTACTTC. Translated, it gives CASSCGLTPGETQYF.

On this clonotype: Since no conserved phenylalanine or tryptophan closes the CDR3, a read error is the likely cause. This rearrangement joins TRBV20-1 to TRBJ2-1; D not certain. CDR1 is DFQATT, CDR2 SNEGSKA, per germline (reference sequence). V was cut by 0 bases and J by 9 bases, with 12 bases left in between. The CDR3 consists of 13 residues. Here the CDR3 reads CSARDPKETEQFY. CDR3 nucleotide sequence: TGCAGTGCTAGAGACCCTAAGGAGACTGAGCAGTTCTAC.

This chain links TRBV4-1 with TRBJ2-3; possibly TRBD2 for D (5 bases). With 3 bases removed from V and 6 bases from J, the gap between germline ends came to 16 bases. In germline, CDR1 is MGHRA, CDR2 YSYEKL. The CDR3 has 15 residues. The CDR3 loop reads CASSQSGWPADTQYF. The CDR3 bases are TGCGCCAGCAGCCAGTCGGGATGGCCCGCGGATACGCAGTATTTT.

Concerning this clonotype: Its ends do not fully match the called genes, so a read error is possible. This chain joins TRBV6-2 or TRBV6-3 and TRBJ2-2, with D perhaps TRBD1 or TRBD2 (5 bases each). The CDR3 sequence is 18 residues long. Per germline, CDR1 MNHEY and CDR2 SVGEGT. CDR3 in amino acids: CASSYGASRTANTGEPFF. CDR3 nucleotide sequence: TGTGCCAGCAGTTACGGGGCTAGTAGAACGGCGAACACCGGGGAGCCGTTTTTT.

The rearrangement links TRBV7-3 to TRBJ2-1, with D possibly being TRBD2 (5 bases). The ends were cut back, 4 bases at V and 3 bases at J, with 7 bases in the middle. There are 13 residues in the CDR3. The germline CDR1 and CDR2 sequences are SGHTA and FQGTGA. The CDR3 region is CASSSGIYNEQFF. The CDR3 DNA is TGTGCCAGCAGCTCGGGGATCTACAATGAGCAGTTCTTC.

With regard to this clonotype: The junction departs from germline at one end; a sequencing error may be responsible. This chain connects TRBV11-2 to TRBJ2-5, with unresolved D. The CDR3 totals 13 residues. The germline CDR1 and CDR2 sequences are SGHAT and FQNNGV. This chain's CDR3 is CPSNDAGVETQSF. For the CDR3, the DNA is TGTCCCAGCAACGACGCAGGTGTAGAGACCCAATCCTTC. Variable domain in full (rest from reference TRBV11-2 and TRBJ2-5): EAGVAQSPRYKIIEKRQSVAFWCNPISGHATLYWYQQILGQGPKLLIQFQNNGVVDDSQLPKDRFSAERLKGVDSTLKIQPAKLEDSAVYLCPSNDAGVETQSFGPGTRLLVL.

About this clonotype: The final CDR3 position lacks the conserved phenylalanine or tryptophan, pointing to a likely read error. This sequence joins TRBV12-3 or TRBV12-4 and TRBJ2-3; D is undetermined. V gave up 1 base and J gave up 7 bases, with 15 bases separating them. The CDR3 is 15 amino acids. The CDR3 DNA follows: TGTGCCAGCAGTTTAGAGACACTAAGCACTAATACGCAGTATTCT. It codes for CASSLETLSTNTQYS.

Concerning this clonotype itself: This CDR3 is missing its conserved last phenylalanine or tryptophan, likely due to a read error. The chain joins TRBV20-1 to TRBJ1-6; 7 bases are shared with TRBD1. Germline CDR1 is DFQATT and CDR2 is SNEGSKA (reference sequence). The CDR3 runs to 14 residues. The CDR3: CSAGETGDSSPLHL. DNA for the CDR3: TGCAGTGCTGGAGAAACAGGGGATTCTTCACCCCTCCACCTT.

Notes on this clonotype: The junction differs from germline at one of its ends, possibly a read error. V and J are TRBV6-6 and TRBJ2-1; 10 nucleotides agree with TRBD2. The CDR3 is 20 amino acids. Germline V CDR1 and CDR2: MNHNY, SVGAGI (reference sequence). CDR3 sequence (DNA): TGTGCCAGCATCTCTCCGCCGGGGCTAGCGGGAGCGGGCTCCTATAATGAGCAGTTCTTC. It codes for CASISPPGLAGAGSYNEQFF.

In regard to this clonotype: A much larger clone differs by one base, so this may be a read error. The limits of the CDR3 on the DNA are not certain, so only TCRdb's listed CDR3 is given. J is TRBJ1-1 and V is TRBV5-1; the table's D gene call, TRBD1, was not cross checked with the DNA. The CDR3 is 15 amino acids in total, end residues counted. Germline lookup yields CDR1 SGHRS and CDR2 YFSETQ. This chain's CDR3 is CASSLVGTGNTEACF.

There are many counts of this clonotype. The gene calls are TRBV5-1 and TRBJ2-7; D perhaps matches TRBD2 (6 bases). V lost 3 bases to trimming and J lost 6 bases, with 13 bases between them. Germline V gene sequence: CDR1 SGHRS, CDR2 YFSETQ. This CDR3 is 13 amino acids long. The CDR3 nucleotides are TGCGCCAGCAGCTGGGGGGACGGCGTCGAGCAGTACTTC. It translates to CASSWGDGVEQYF.

This clonotype was recorded once. Since the CDR3 does not end with the conserved phenylalanine or tryptophan, this likely comes from a read error. The CDR3 DNA reads as TGCAACGTTGAAGGGACAACTAACAACGAGCAGTACTTG. It yields the protein CNVEGTTNNEQYL. The chain has TRBV29-1 and TRBJ2-7; TRBD1 might be the D (6 bases). Per the germline V gene, CDR1 is SQVTM and CDR2 is ANQGSEA. The CDR3 length is 13 residues.

Remarks on this clonotype: Compared with germline, one end of the junction differs, possibly owing to a read error. The CDR3 region is CTSSPETENQRQHF. CDR3 nucleotide sequence: TGTACCAGCAGTCCCGAGACGGAAAATCAGCGCCAGCATTTT. This rearrangement joins TRBV14 to TRBJ1-5; D uncertain. The length of the CDR3 is 14 residues. Germline CDR1 reads SGHDN; CDR2 reads FVKESK.

V gene TRBV20-1 combines with J gene TRBJ2-1; D assignment may be TRBD1 or TRBD2 (5 bases each). Between the trimmed V and J ends, which lost 6 bases and 10 bases, there was a span of 25 bases. Germline V CDR1 and CDR2: DFQATT, SNEGSKA (reference sequence). CDR3 length: 15 amino acids. The DNA of the CDR3 is TGCAGTGCCAAGAGGGTAGGGACCAGAGAGGGAGAGCAGTTCTTC. Translated, it gives CSAKRVGTREGEQFF.

Concerning this clonotype itself: One end of the junction is discordant with germline, which a read error may explain. The CDR3 coding sequence is TGTGCCAGCAGTTACGCATTAATAAACTACGAGCAATACTTC. Encoded protein: CASSYALINYEQYF. J is TRBJ2-7 and V is TRBV6-2 or TRBV6-3; no firm D call. This CDR3 has 14 amino acids. Germline V gives CDR1 MNHEY, CDR2 SVGEGT.

The CDR3 loop is CASSLGTSFYEQYF. The CDR3 DNA reads as TGTGCCAGCAGCCTGGGAACTAGCTTTTACGAGCAGTACTTC. The chain couples TRBV12-3 or TRBV12-4 to TRBJ2-7, with D perhaps matching TRBD2 (6 bases). Trimming removed 6 bases at V and 4 bases at J, with 16 bases between. The CDR3 covers 14 residues.

Turning to this clonotype: A read error is likely, as this CDR3 ends without the conserved phenylalanine or tryptophan. Because the CDR3's place on the DNA is in doubt, the DNA is left out and the CDR3 is given as listed by TCRdb. The chain has TRBV29-1 and TRBJ2-5; the table's D call, TRBD2, was not checked against the DNA. 16 amino acids form the CDR3, both terminal residues included. Germline CDR1 reads SQVTM; CDR2 reads ANQGSEA. The CDR3: CSVKGGTSGVQETQYY.

Comments on this clonotype: A single base separates this from a much larger clone, so it may be a read error. The chain employs TRBV11-2 and TRBJ2-7; D is possibly TRBD1 or TRBD2 (5 bases each). Germline V lookup: CDR1 SGHAT, CDR2 FQNNGV. The CDR3 loop spans 13 amino acids. This CDR3 is CAGSTDRDYEHYF. The CDR3 DNA is TGTGCCGGCAGCACCGACAGAGACTACGAGCATTACTTC.

As to this clonotype: An end of the junction differs from the germline gene, which may be a read error. V and J are TRBV4-1 and TRBJ2-5; 10 nucleotides match TRBD1. CDR1 MGHRA and CDR2 YSYEKL come from the germline V gene. This CDR3 region has 13 residues. DNA of the CDR3: TGCGCCAGCGGACAGGGGGTTTTAGAGACCCAGTATTTC. Its translation is CASGQGVLETQYF.

A note on this clonotype: At one boundary the junction diverges from the germline segment, which might be a read error. The V and J genes are TRBV5-1 and TRBJ2-1; TRBD2 is a possible D gene (6 bases). CDR3 length: 15 residues. Per germline, CDR1 SGHRS and CDR2 YFSETQ. CDR3 residues: CASNPGSGSFNEQFF. CDR3 sequence (DNA): TGCGCCAGCAATCCCGGGAGCGGATCCTTCAATGAACAGTTCTTC.

With regard to this clonotype: One junction end disagrees with the germline gene, perhaps due to a read error. The rearrangement links TRBV20-1 to TRBJ2-7; 9 bases line up with TRBD1. Looked up from germline, CDR1 is DFQATT and CDR2 is SNEGSKA (reference sequence). The CDR3 covers 14 residues. For the CDR3, the DNA is TGCAGTACTAAGACACAGGGGGCCGGGTACGAGCAGTATTTC. Residues: CSTKTQGAGYEQYF.